This T cell receptor beta chain was retrieved from a study of blood T cells in healthy people across ages. On the study more broadly: There was about one barcoded beta molecule captured by template switching per two T cells. General observations from the study: Aged donors had fewer naive CD4+ cells and lower diversity than long-lived donors.

CDR1 is LGHNA and CDR2 is YSLEER in the germline V gene. V was clipped by 0 bases and J by 7 bases, with 12 bases between them. This CDR3 has 15 amino acids. A second about 7 to 12 cycle PCR used barcoded and J-beta primers. Each CDR3 protein gets one entry after TCRdb re-called the 5' RACE reads with MiXCR. The sample yields around 1.1 million distinct CDR3 sequences, less than 45% seen once. This clonotype was found a few times. Antigen: not known. Extracted total RNA amounted to at least 5.5 micrograms for each sample. Specimen: blood. The sequence was obtained from a young man in good health. The chain links TRBV4-3 to TRBJ1-4; TRBD1 might be the D (5 bases). CDR3 region: CASSQDIMGGEKLFF. CDR3 DNA sequence: TGCGCCAGCAGCCAAGATATAATGGGGGGTGAAAAACTGTTTTTT.